One TCR beta chain is described in this entry. At one boundary the junction diverges from the germline segment, which might be a read error. This specimen includes other DNA sequences encoding the same CDR3. The sort gate was single viable CD3+CD4+CD8-CD45RO+ cells for memory CD4+ T cells. Donors' CMV status reflects serum IgG against pp150, pp28, p38, p52. Total CD4+ T cells were enriched by CD4 positive selection. The data originate from a study of memory CD4+ T cells and cytomegalovirus serostatus. Germline CDR1 MNHNS, CDR2 SASEGT. The CDR3 totals 13 residues. Profiling relied on immunoSEQ multiplex PCR, and the TCRdb table lists in-frame clones only, not all of them. The sample records 55,000 to 80,000 clones, approximately 80% being singletons.

V is TRBV6-1 and J is TRBJ1-5; the D gene is possibly TRBD1 (5 bases). This sequence originates from an adult in good health and CMV-seropositive. Sample: memory CD4+ T cells from blood. CDR3 protein: CASNEQVNQPQHF. The CDR3 DNA sequence: TGTGCCAGCAATGAACAGGTCAATCAGCCCCAGCATTTT.